What follows are 30 T cell receptor beta chains derived from one specimen sequenced in a study of shared clonotypes between healthy human individuals. The assay was immunoSEQ multiplex PCR, and TCRdb's table has in-frame clones only and misses some. Seen here are around 510,000 clones, about 80% observed once, and the top ten hold 12%. Input material: PBMCs. The receptors stem from a woman between 40 and 55 years old in good health. Some clones in this sample may be carry-over from other donors' samples.

This rearrangement joins TRBV29-1 to TRBJ2-7, with 7 bases lining up with TRBD1. The CDR3 totals 14 residues. V was clipped by 6 bases and J by 6 bases; unmatched bases: 14. The germline V gene has CDR1 SQVTM and CDR2 ANQGSEA. For the CDR3, the DNA is TGCAGCGTACCGCGACAGGGAGTTTCGCGCGAGCAGTACTTC. It translates to CSVPRQGVSREQYF.

This clone has just a few counts. This rearrangement joins TRBV30 to TRBJ2-5; perhaps TRBD2 as D (5 bases). The DNA end is a closer match to TRBJ2-7, so the J assignment may be wrong. There are 15 residues in the CDR3. Germline V gives CDR1 GTSNPN, CDR2 SVGIG (reference sequence). The CDR3 bases are TGTGCCTGGAGTTCCCCGGGGTCCTACGCCTACGAGCAGTACTTC. Amino acids: CAWSSPGSYAYEQYF.

Ten or more counts support this clone. The chain joins TRBV2 to TRBJ2-1; 7 bases are shared with TRBD2. CDR1 SNHLY and CDR2 FYNNEI come from the germline V gene. The CDR3 is made up of 13 amino acids. The J segment lost 3 bases and the V segment lost 6 bases, leaving 2 bases of the junction unmatched. CDR3 bases: TGTGCCAGCAGACTAGCGTTCTACAATGAGCAGTTCTTC. This encodes CASRLAFYNEQFF.

The rearrangement joins TRBV28 to TRBJ1-4; D possibly corresponds to TRBD1 (6 bases). Trimming shortened V by 5 bases and J by 8 bases, and 15 bases separated the two germline ends. Germline CDR1 is MDHEN and CDR2 is SYDVKM. There are 14 residues in the CDR3. CDR3 DNA sequence: TGTGCCAGCAGTCTTACAGGGTCCGAAGAAAAACTGTTTTTT. This encodes CASSLTGSEEKLFF.

The chain has TRBV2 and TRBJ2-1, with 7 positions matching TRBD2. The CDR3 runs 14 residues. V was pared by 4 bases and J by 6 bases, with 6 bases of the junction left unmatched. Germline V gene sequence: CDR1 SNHLY, CDR2 FYNNEI. CDR3 residues: CASSGRDYRNEQFF. As DNA, the CDR3 is TGTGCCAGCAGTGGCCGGGACTACCGCAATGAGCAGTTCTTC.

For this clone: This likely reflects a read error, since a far larger clone is one base away. The chain combines TRBV30 with TRBJ2-7, with D possibly matching TRBD1 (6 bases). CDR3 length: 14 residues. Germline lookup yields CDR1 GTSNPN and CDR2 SVGIG (reference sequence). The CDR3 region has the DNA TGTGCCTGGAGTGTACTCAGGGGCTCCTACGGGCAGTACTTC. It translates to CAWSVLRGSYGQYF.

This rearrangement joins TRBV18 to TRBJ2-3; D possibly corresponds to TRBD2 (5 bases). This CDR3 region has 16 residues. Trimming left V 1 base short and J 0 bases short, with 11 bases between. Germline-derived CDR1 and CDR2 are KGHSH and LQKENI. CDR3 DNA sequence: TGTGCCAGCTCACCACAAGAGGGTGGGAGCACAGATACGCAGTATTTT. Protein product: CASSPQEGGSTDTQYF.

This clone has just a few counts. The J gene is TRBJ2-7, the V gene TRBV7-8; no clear D gene. CDR1 is SGHVS, CDR2 FQNEAQ, per germline. CDR3 size: 14 residues. V lost 1 base to trimming and J lost 0 bases, with 7 bases between them. The CDR3, as DNA: TGTGCCAGCAGCTTAGGGTGGTCCTCCTACGAGCAGTACTTC. Translating it yields CASSLGWSSYEQYF. Variable domain in full (rest from reference TRBV7-8 and TRBJ2-7): GAGVSQSPRYKVAKRGQDVALRCDPISGHVSLFWYQQALGQGPEFLTYFQNEAQLDKSGLPSDRFFAERPEGSVSTLKIQRTQQEDSAVYLCASSLGWSSYEQYFGPGTRLTVT.

J is TRBJ2-2 and V is TRBV11-2; D is uncertain. CDR1 is SGHAT, CDR2 FQNNGV, per germline. CDR3 size: 17 residues. V gave up 2 bases and J gave up 0 bases, with 13 bases separating them. The CDR3, as DNA: TGTGCCAGCAGCTTATTGCGGCAGAGGACGAACACCGGGGAGCTGTTTTTT. Encoded protein: CASSLLRQRTNTGELFF.

The chain couples TRBV10-3 to TRBJ1-5; the D gene is possibly TRBD1 (6 bases). CDR1 is ENHRY and CDR2 is SYGVKD in the germline V gene. This CDR3 contains 11 residues. V dropped 11 bases and J dropped 8 bases, with 13 bases sitting between them. The CDR3 DNA reads TGTGCCGCCGGGGGCGGGGAGCCCCAGCATTTT. It yields the protein CAAGGGEPQHF.

The rearrangement joins TRBV4-2 to TRBJ2-7; 10 bases align to TRBD2. The CDR3 runs 15 residues. The J segment lost 4 bases and the V segment lost 0 bases, leaving 3 bases of the junction unmatched. In germline, CDR1 is LGHNA, CDR2 YNFKEQ. The CDR3 nucleotides read TGTGCCAGCAGCCAAGATCTACTAGCGGGATACGAGCAGTACTTC. Encoded protein: CASSQDLLAGYEQYF.

This clone was found once. The chain has TRBV29-1 and TRBJ2-1, with 7 bases lining up with TRBD1. The J segment lost 6 bases and the V segment lost 7 bases, leaving 6 bases of the junction unmatched. The CDR3 extends over 12 amino acids. Germline-derived CDR1 and CDR2 are SQVTM and ANQGSEA. Written as DNA, the CDR3 is TGCAGCGGGCGGACAGGACCCAATGAGCAGTTCTTC. This codes for CSGRTGPNEQFF.

Only a few counts were recorded for this clone. CDR3 sequence reads: CASSLGQGITEAFF. The CDR3 DNA reads as TGTGCCAGCAGCTTAGGGCAGGGGATCACTGAAGCTTTCTTT. The chain employs TRBV7-2 and TRBJ1-1, with a weak D call TRBD1 (6 bases). Germline lookup yields CDR1 SGHTA and CDR2 FQGNSA. Trimming cost V 1 base and J 4 bases, with 10 bases left between them. The CDR3 has 14 residues.

Only one count was recorded for this clone. The rearrangement links TRBV19 to TRBJ2-7, with TRBD1 matching over 9 bases. V shed 1 base and J 1 base; nucleotides not matched to a gene: 5. Germline V gives CDR1 LNHDA, CDR2 SQIVND (reference sequence). The CDR3 runs to 16 residues. CDR3 sequence (DNA): TGTGCCAGTAGTATAGTTCCGGGACAGGGATCCTACGAGCAGTACTTC. It encodes CASSIVPGQGSYEQYF.

The rearrangement links TRBV5-1 to TRBJ2-5; no clear D gene. CDR3 length equals 13 residues. The V gene's germline CDR1 is SGHRS and CDR2 YFSETQ. V was shortened by 0 bases and J by 3 bases, with 6 bases between the two germline ends. CDR3 in DNA: TGCGCCAGCAGCTTGGAGCTCGAAGAGACCCAGTACTTC. It yields the protein CASSLELEETQYF.

This clone was observed a handful of times. The chain is built from TRBV7-9 and TRBJ2-3; D might be TRBD1 (6 bases). There are 15 residues in the CDR3. V was trimmed by 3 bases and J by 2 bases, leaving 12 bases between them. Looked up from germline, CDR1 is SEHNR and CDR2 is FQNEAQ (reference sequence). Here the CDR3 reads CASSLGQPDTDTQYF. The DNA of the CDR3 is TGTGCCAGCAGCTTGGGACAACCTGACACAGATACGCAGTATTTT.

A word on this clone: A read error may explain this, as a much larger clone is one base away. Other DNA sequences from this sample encode an identical CDR3 as well. The CDR3 protein is CAWSVRGGFNQPQHF. CDR3 coding DNA: TGTGCCTGGAGTGTAAGGGGTGGGTTTAATCAGCCCCAGCATTTT. The rearrangement links TRBV30 to TRBJ1-5; TRBD1 might be the D (5 bases). This CDR3 spans 15 amino acids. Trimming removed 0 bases from V and 4 bases from J, with 13 bases in between. Germline CDR1 reads GTSNPN; CDR2 reads SVGIG (reference sequence).

The chain employs TRBV15 and TRBJ2-7; 9 positions agree with TRBD1. Germline V gene lookup returns CDR1 LNHNV and CDR2 YYDKDF (reference sequence). The CDR3 totals 14 residues. V was clipped by 3 bases and J by 4 bases; unmatched bases: 4. DNA of the CDR3: TGTGCCACCAGCAGGGTGGGGACAGGGTACGAGCAGTACTTC. It encodes CATSRVGTGYEQYF.

The chain combines TRBV7-8 with TRBJ2-5; D is unclear. V dropped 5 bases and J dropped 5 bases, with 12 bases sitting between them. Germline V CDR1 and CDR2: SGHVS, FQNEAQ. The CDR3 totals 13 residues. For the CDR3, the DNA is TGTGCCAGCAGCCCAGACCCGAGGGAGACCCAGTACTTC. Protein: CASSPDPRETQYF.

The chain couples TRBV19 to TRBJ1-1; tentatively, D is TRBD1 (5 bases). Germline V gene sequence: CDR1 LNHDA, CDR2 SQIVND (reference sequence). The ends were cut back, 2 bases at V and 0 bases at J, with 13 bases in the middle. This CDR3 region has 16 residues. The DNA for the CDR3 is TGTGCCAGTAGTATACTTACAGGAGACTTGAACACTGAAGCTTTCTTT. Translating gives CASSILTGDLNTEAFF.

This chain uses TRBV18 with TRBJ2-7; 7 nucleotides agree with TRBD2. The length of the CDR3 is 13 residues. V shed 2 bases and J 6 bases; nucleotides not matched to a gene: 4. Germline loops: CDR1 KGHSH, CDR2 LQKENI. CDR3 loop: CASSPATSREQYF. The CDR3 DNA sequence: TGTGCCAGCTCACCAGCGACTAGCCGCGAGCAGTACTTC. Variable domain in full (rest from reference TRBV18 and TRBJ2-7): NAGVMQNPRHLVRRRGQEARLRCSPMKGHSHVYWYRQLPEEGLKFMVYLQKENIIDESGMPKERFSAEFPKEGPSILRIQQVVRGDSAAYFCASSPATSREQYFGPGTRLTVT.

V is TRBV7-3 and J is TRBJ2-1; unclear D gene. Trimming pared 2 bases from V and 3 bases from J, leaving 11 bases between. CDR3 length: 15 residues. CDR1 SGHTA and CDR2 FQGTGA come from the germline V gene. CDR3 nucleotides: TGTGCCAGCAGCTTATCGAGTCAGAGCTACAATGAGCAGTTCTTC. Translating gives CASSLSSQSYNEQFF.

This chain links TRBV28 with TRBJ1-3; tentative D call: TRBD1 (6 bases). CDR1 MDHEN and CDR2 SYDVKM come from the germline V gene. The CDR3 contains 17 residues. The ends were cut back, 5 bases at V and 1 base at J, with 18 bases in the middle. The CDR3 DNA sequence: TGTGCCAGCAGTCCGCCCCGTCAGGGGATTTCTGGAAACACCATATATTTT. Translating gives CASSPPRQGISGNTIYF.

This chain connects TRBV7-3 to TRBJ2-2; 12 positions agree with TRBD2. The CDR3 totals 16 residues. The germline V gene encodes CDR1 SGHTA and CDR2 FQGTGA. Trimming at V came to 5 bases and at J to 6 bases, leaving 7 bases not matched to a gene. CDR3 bases: TGTGCCAGCAGCCCTAGACTAGCGGGAGTGGCCGGGGAGCTGTTTTTT. It codes for CASSPRLAGVAGELFF.

The J gene is TRBJ2-3, the V gene TRBV30; tentatively, D is TRBD2 (5 bases). Trimming stripped 2 bases from V and 6 bases from J, with 18 bases between. The CDR3 sequence is 15 residues long. Germline CDR1 and CDR2: GTSNPN and SVGIG (reference sequence). The chain's CDR3 is CAWSHPFGMLDTQYF. CDR3 DNA sequence: TGTGCCTGGAGTCATCCGTTCGGGATGCTGGATACGCAGTATTTT.

This clone showed up just a few times. The rearrangement links TRBV7-9 to TRBJ2-1; 8 bases fit TRBD2. CDR3 length: 14 amino acids. V gave up 1 base and J gave up 6 bases; unmatched junction bases: 2. Germline V gene sequence: CDR1 SEHNR, CDR2 FQNEAQ (reference sequence). The CDR3 nucleotides are TGTGCCAGCAGCTTAGGGACTAGCAGCAATGAGCAGTTCTTC. Its translation: CASSLGTSSNEQFF.

CDR3 loop: CASSTYPGTGGSSNTEAFF. In DNA form, the CDR3 reads TGTGCCAGTAGTACGTACCCGGGGACAGGGGGTTCCTCGAACACTGAAGCTTTCTTT. This chain uses TRBV19 with TRBJ1-1; 11 nucleotides align to TRBD1. V shed 4 bases and J 1 base; nucleotides not matched to a gene: 14. This CDR3 region has 19 residues. Per germline, CDR1 LNHDA and CDR2 SQIVND (reference sequence).

This clone was seen only once. The chain employs TRBV7-9 and TRBJ2-1; D is ambiguous. CDR3 length equals 13 residues. CDR1 and CDR2 (germline): SEHNR, FQNEAQ (reference sequence). Trimming took 5 bases from V and 4 from J, leaving 9 bases between them. CDR3 sequence: CASSPRRYNEQFF. The DNA of the CDR3 is TGTGCCAGCAGCCCCCGACGGTACAATGAGCAGTTCTTC.

The genes are TRBV7-2 and TRBJ2-1; 10 positions agree with TRBD2. CDR3 size: 16 residues. Germline-derived CDR1 and CDR2 are SGHTA and FQGNSA. V lost 5 bases to trimming and J lost 8 bases; unmatched junction nucleotides: 12. The chain's CDR3 is CASSHDLAGDNYEQFF. CDR3 nucleotide sequence: TGTGCCAGCAGCCACGACCTAGCGGGAGATAATTATGAGCAGTTCTTC.

CDR3 residues: CSVAGTSGRRGYEQYF. The CDR3 DNA reads as TGCAGCGTTGCGGGGACTAGCGGGAGACGAGGCTACGAGCAGTACTTC. The V call is TRBV29-1, the J call TRBJ2-7; 14 nucleotides match TRBD2. The germline V gene has CDR1 SQVTM and CDR2 ANQGSEA. The CDR3 has 16 amino acids. The trim removed 4 bases at V and 3 bases at J, leaving 8 bases unmatched.